These 26 T cell receptor delta chains came from one sample sequenced in a study of γδ T cells in repeated Plasmodium falciparum infection. TCRdb re-processed the multiplex PCR reads via CATT. The sample holds 85,000 to 90,000 delta-chain clones; roughly 1.4% are singletons and the top ten take 9%. Vgamma9/Vdelta2+ and Vdelta2-negative gammadelta T cells were flow-sorted from PBMC for bulk sequencing. Sequenced material: gamma-delta T cells from blood. The receptors derive from a pool of human donors (malaria-infected and uninfected, not separated).

This clone was seen a single time. CDR3 sequence: CAASRPSATGGSYTDKLIF. The CDR3 region has the DNA TGTGCAGCAAGTAGGCCTTCCGCCACTGGGGGGTCGTACACCGATAAACTCATCTTT. The V and J genes are TRAV29/DV5 and TRDJ1; 8 bases fit TRDD3. The J gene is not listed in TCRdb, so it was assigned here from a DNA match to germline. Germline V gene sequence: CDR1 NSMFDY, CDR2 ISSIKDK. The CDR3 contains 19 residues. The V and J ends lost 2 bases and 0 bases, in that order; junction bases with no gene match: 18.

The sample holds a few counts of this clone. TCRdb's protein, taken from a much larger clone, differs from this DNA's translation at residue 8, likely owing to a read error; the protein displayed comes from the DNA. The V call is TRDV1, the J call TRDJ1, with D possibly TRDD3 on 6 matching bases. CDR1 and CDR2 (germline): TSWWSYY, QGS. This CDR3 has 24 amino acids. Between the trimmed V and J ends, which lost 4 bases and 0 bases, there was a span of 39 bases. The CDR3 DNA is TGTGCTCTTGGGGTCACCTCCTCCTTCGGATCAAATACTGGGCGACTAGGGTACACCGATAAACTCATCTTT. It translates to CALGVTSSFGSNTGRLGYTDKLIF.

About this clone: The translation of this DNA and the TCRdb protein of a much larger clone differ at residue 17, probably owing to a read error; the protein shown here is translated from the DNA. The chain is built from TRDV1 and TRDJ1, with D perhaps TRDD3 (5 bases). CDR1 and CDR2 from the germline V gene are TSWWSYY and QGS. This CDR3 has 18 residues. CDR3: CALGELGRGIPYTDKLTF. CDR3 in DNA: TGTGCTCTTGGGGAACTCGGTCGAGGGATCCCGTACACCGATAAACTCACCTTT.

To note about this clone: TCRdb's listed protein matches a much larger clone and diverges from this DNA's translation at residue 13, likely through a read error; the protein shown comes from the DNA. The V gene is TRDV1, the J gene TRDJ1, with D possibly being TRDD2 (6 bases). This CDR3 has 18 amino acids. Germline V gives CDR1 TSWWSYY, CDR2 QGS. The V end lost 6 bases, the J end lost 4 bases, and 27 bases lay between the germline ends. CDR3 nucleotides: TGTGCTCTTGGTATTAATGTCCTTGGAGTACTTCCTCACGATAAACTCATCTTT. As protein: CALGINVLGVLPHDKLIF.

This clone was observed at least ten times. The same CDR3 can be traced to other DNA sequences in this sample. The chain carries TRDV1 and TRDJ1; TRDD2 aligns across 8 bases. Germline trimming cut 3 bases from V and 10 bases from J; bases unmatched to any gene: 10. The CDR3 covers 14 residues. CDR1 and CDR2 (germline): TSWWSYY, QGS. CDR3 coding DNA: TGTGCTCTTGGGGATCCCCGGCTTCCTACACCACTCATCTTT. It encodes CALGDPRLPTPLIF.

For this clone: The protein that TCRdb holds for this DNA derives from a much larger clone and differs from the translated DNA at residue 3, which likely indicates a read error; the protein shown here is translated from the DNA. The chain recombines TRDV2 with TRDJ2; TRDD3 matches at 10 bases. TCRdb offers no J gene call, so here the DNA was matched to germline to obtain one. From germline, CDR1 is GEAIGNYY and CDR2 EKD. The CDR3 covers 14 residues. The CDR3 reads CAFDVLGDRAQLFF. The CDR3 bases are TGTGCCTTTGACGTACTGGGGGATCGGGCACAACTCTTCTTT.

As concerns this clone: The protein TCRdb lists belongs to a much larger clone and differs from this DNA's translation at residue 13, which points to a read error; the protein shown is made from the DNA. This chain joins TRDV1 and TRDJ1; no clear D. The J gene, left out of TCRdb, was set here by checking the DNA against germline. CDR1 and CDR2 (germline): TSWWSYY, QGS. Trimming took 0 bases from V and 2 from J, leaving 22 bases between them. The CDR3 consists of 19 residues. This chain's CDR3 is CALGELESSRSFMTDKLIF. The CDR3, as DNA: TGTGCTCTTGGGGAACTAGAGTCGTCCCGGTCCTTTATGACCGATAAACTCATCTTT.

The table lists this clone with a few counts. The protein TCRdb lists belongs to a much larger clone and differs from this DNA's translation at residue 13, which points to a read error; the protein shown is made from the DNA. The rearrangement uses TRDV1 and TRDJ3, with a possible D match to TRDD3 (6 bases). Assignment of the J gene here rests on matching the DNA to germline, because TCRdb gives none. Germline lookup yields CDR1 TSWWSYY and CDR2 QGS. The CDR3 covers 28 residues. Deletions cut 0 bases from V and 2 bases from J, with 41 bases between. The CDR3 DNA reads as TGTGCTCTTGGGGAACTAGTGGGACCTCTACAATCGTGCTGGGATAGGCCGAAGAGCCCCTGGGACACCCGACAGATGTTTTTC. Amino acids: CALGELVGPLQSCWDRPKSPWDTRQMFF.

At least ten counts were recorded for this clone. The amino acid sequence in TCRdb belongs to a much larger clone and departs from this DNA's translation at residue 14, likely a sequencing read error; the sequence shown is translated from the DNA. The CDR3 nucleotides read TGTGCCTGTGACGCTCTATATACCTTGTACACCGATAAATTCATCTTT. Its translation: CACDALYTLYTDKFIF. Called V gene: TRDV2; the J gene was not called. The germline V gene has CDR1 GEAIGNYY and CDR2 EKD. The CDR3 length is 16 residues.

Notes on this clone: This is likely an artifact of a read error, given a far larger clone one base away. The same CDR3 can be traced to other DNA sequences in this sample. The J gene is TRDJ1, the V gene TRDV3, with 12 bases fitting TRDD3. Germline-derived CDR1 and CDR2 are TVYSNPD and GDNSRS (reference sequence). This CDR3 is 24 amino acids long. CDR3 nucleotide sequence: TGTGCCTTTATCCCGGGCGCCCTTCCCACACAACTACTGGGGGATACTCTGTACACCGATAAACTTATCTTT. It specifies CAFIPGALPTQLLGDTLYTDKLIF.

This clone was detected many times. It is likely a read error: a sequence one base away is far more abundant. This CDR3 is also generated by other DNA sequences in the sample. This chain uses TRDV1 with TRDJ1; TRDD3 matches 10 bases. This CDR3 is built from 18 residues. V dropped 5 bases and J dropped 0; count of bases not matched to a gene: 12. Germline V lookup: CDR1 TSWWSYY, CDR2 QGS. The CDR3 DNA is TGTGCTCTTGGGAGACCTTCGGTACTGGGGGATTACACCGATAAACTCATCTTT. Protein: CALGRPSVLGDYTDKLIF.

This clone has at least ten counts. The protein recorded in TCRdb matches a much larger clone and deviates from this DNA's translation at residue 10, suggesting a read error; the protein here is obtained by translating the DNA. The genes are TRDV2 and TRDJ1; TRDD3 might be the D (6 bases). The CDR3 runs to 13 residues. CDR1 GEAIGNYY and CDR2 EKD come from the germline V gene. CDR3 sequence reads: CACTGEGSDELIF. In DNA form, the CDR3 reads TGTGCCTGTACGGGGGAAGGCTCCGATGAACTCATCTTT.

This clone came up a few times. TCRdb shows a much larger clone's protein in place of this DNA's translation, and the two differ at residue 5, likely through a read error; the protein shown is translated from the DNA. The chain carries TRDV1 and TRDJ1; 13 bases are a match to TRDD3. The J gene was not available in TCRdb and was assigned here by matching the DNA to germline segments. This CDR3 region has 22 residues. V dropped 4 bases and J dropped 0; count of bases not matched to a gene: 20. The germline V gene encodes CDR1 TSWWSYY and CDR2 QGS. CDR3 residues: CALGGLGSSRTGGYVDTDKLIF. CDR3 nucleotides: TGTGCTCTTGGGGGACTGGGATCAAGTCGTACTGGGGGATACGTCGACACCGATAAACTCATCTTT.

Of note for this clone: TCRdb's protein and the DNA translation differ at residue 22; the protein here comes from the DNA. This CDR3 reads CAYRSAFISWGMLAPPYTDKLIF. In nucleotides, the CDR3 is TGTGCTTATAGGAGCGCGTTCATCTCCTGGGGGATGCTCGCCCCCCCTTACACCGATAAACTCATCTTT. The V gene is TRAV38-2/DV8, the J gene TRDJ1; TRDD3 agrees at 9 bases. Because TCRdb records no J gene, it was assigned here through a match of the DNA to germline. This CDR3 contains 23 residues. Germline V lookup: CDR1 TSESDYY, CDR2 QEAYKQQN. Unmatched junction bases numbered 24, after V lost 0 bases and J lost 0 bases.

Only a few counts were recorded for this clone. A far larger clone is one base from this, pointing to a likely read error. Additional DNA sequences in this sample encode the identical CDR3. The J gene is TRDJ1, the V gene TRDV1, with 12 bases identical to TRDD3. TCRdb gives no J gene; it was assigned here by matching the DNA to germline. V dropped 6 bases and J dropped 3; count of bases not matched to a gene: 17. Germline loops: CDR1 TSWWSYY, CDR2 QGS. This CDR3 has 19 amino acids. CDR3 in DNA: TGTGCTCTTGGAGAAATCACGTACTGGGGGATACTTTGGCCCGATAAACTCATCTTT. Translated, it gives CALGEITYWGILWPDKLIF.

As concerns this clone: An end of the junction differs from the germline gene, which may be a read error. The V and J genes are TRDV1 and TRDJ1; a weak D match, TRDD3 (6 bases). Germline matching of the DNA provided the J gene here, since TCRdb leaves it blank. The CDR3 sequence is 20 residues long. CDR1 is TSWWSYY and CDR2 is QGS in the germline V gene. This CDR3 is CALGEFLQGYCAGETGKLIF. The CDR3 DNA reads TGTGCTCTTGGGGAATTTCTCCAGGGTTACTGCGCGGGGGAGACCGGTAAACTCATCTTT.

Worth noting for this clone: The protein TCRdb gives is from a much larger clone and does not agree with this DNA's translation at residue 13, likely a read error; the protein shown here comes from the DNA. The rearrangement uses TRDV1 and TRDJ1; D not resolved. Assignment of the J gene here rests on matching the DNA to germline, because TCRdb gives none. V was trimmed by 0 bases and J by 5 bases, leaving 25 bases between them. CDR1 and CDR2 from the germline V gene are TSWWSYY and QGS. The CDR3 is made up of 19 amino acids. The CDR3 DNA follows: TGTGCTCTTGGGGAACTAATTTCCGACCCGATGGGTGCCCAGGATAAACTCATCTTT. The encoded protein is CALGELISDPMGAQDKLIF.

This clone has just a few counts. A read error is likely here: a far larger clone is one base away. The sample has other DNA sequences that encode this CDR3 too. The V and J genes are TRDV2 and TRDJ2; 7 positions match TRDD3. Because TCRdb records no J gene, it was assigned here through a match of the DNA to germline. V shed 0 bases and J 0 bases; nucleotides not matched to a gene: 21. Germline-derived CDR1 and CDR2 are GEAIGNYY and EKD. The CDR3 has 22 residues. CDR3 sequence: CACDTHRGPGIKGLSLTAQLFF. CDR3 DNA: TGTGCCTGTGACACCCACCGGGGACCGGGGATAAAGGGGCTTTCTTTGACAGCACAACTCTTCTTT.

This clone was recorded a few times. This sequence is one base from a far larger clone and is likely a read error. Other DNA sequences in this sample translate to the same CDR3. The chain has TRDV2 and TRDJ1, with D possibly TRDD3 on 5 matching bases. The J gene was missing in TCRdb and was found by matching the end of the DNA to germline. The ends were cut back, 0 bases at V and 4 bases at J, with 14 bases in the middle. This CDR3 has 15 residues. Germline V gives CDR1 GEAIGNYY, CDR2 EKD. The CDR3 protein is CACDTRYAGGDKLIF. Here the CDR3 DNA reads TGTGCCTGTGACACCCGGTACGCCGGGGGCGATAAACTCATCTTT.

This clone was counted at least ten times. J is TRDJ1 and V is TRDV1; 8 nucleotides line up with TRDD3. Germline values: CDR1 TSWWSYY, CDR2 QGS. The length of the CDR3 is 19 residues. The ends lost 3 bases at V and 0 bases at J; junction bases unmatched: 15. The CDR3 bases are TGTGCTCTTGGGGAGACTTCCCCTACTGGGGGTATGAACACCGATAAACTCATCTTT. Its protein is CALGETSPTGGMNTDKLIF.

This clone was seen at least ten times. A far larger clone is just one base off, so this is likely a read error. The sample contains more than one DNA sequence encoding this CDR3. The chain links TRDV2 to TRDJ3; 7 bases map to TRDD3. V dropped 3 bases and J dropped 7; count of bases not matched to a gene: 5. Germline CDR1 is GEAIGNYY and CDR2 is EKD. The CDR3 is 15 residues long. In nucleotides, the CDR3 is TGTGCCTGTGACCTCGTGGGGGACGACACCCGACAGATGTTTTTC. Translation gives CACDLVGDDTRQMFF.

This clone was found a few times. TCRdb assigns this DNA the protein of a much larger clone, which departs from its translation at residue 5; this likely reflects a read error, and the protein shown comes from translating the DNA. The J gene is TRDJ1, the V gene TRDV1; D is possibly TRDD3 (8 bases). This CDR3 has 23 residues. The germline V gene encodes CDR1 TSWWSYY and CDR2 QGS. DNA for the CDR3: TGTGCTCTTGGGAAACTTCAGGATTTCCTACTAACGTACTGGGGGGTGTACACCGATAAACTCATCTTT. Translation: CALGKLQDFLLTYWGVYTDKLIF.

Comments on this clone: TCRdb lists the protein of a much larger clone for this DNA, which differs at residue 11, so this is likely a read error; the protein given here is translated from the DNA itself. The chain joins TRDV1 to TRDJ1; D perhaps matches TRDD2 (5 bases). V was trimmed by 7 bases and J by 3 bases, leaving 21 bases between them. The CDR3 totals 16 residues. Germline V lookup: CDR1 TSWWSYY, CDR2 QGS. The CDR3 coding sequence is TGTGCTCTTGCGCCGCCTTCACATCGGAGCGCCGATAAACTCATCTTT. It codes for CALAPPSHRSADKLIF.

This clone was seen a handful of times. With only one base between it and a far larger clone, this is likely a read error. The sample has other DNA sequences that encode this CDR3 too. V usage is TRDV2 and J usage is TRDJ1; 8 bases are a match to TRDD3. Here the J gene came from matching the DNA to germline, since TCRdb omits it. The CDR3 covers 21 residues. Per germline, CDR1 GEAIGNYY and CDR2 EKD. The CDR3 DNA reads TGCGCCTGTGACAAGGTTGGGGGTGCTACTGGGGGTCTAAGGTACACCGATAAACTCATCTTT. Translating gives CACDKVGGATGGLRYTDKLIF.

This clone was seen more than once but under ten times. This DNA translates differently at residue 9 from the TCRdb protein, which is that of a much larger clone; a read error is likely, and the protein shown is the DNA's own translation. V and J are TRDV2 and TRDJ1; 7 bases are a match to TRDD3. No J gene is reported in TCRdb; it was inferred here by comparing the DNA with germline. Germline V gives CDR1 GEAIGNYY, CDR2 EKD. The CDR3 covers 12 residues. CDR3 loop: CACDWGTDELIF. The CDR3 nucleotides are TGTGCCTGTGACTGGGGGACCGATGAACTCATCTTT.

To note about this clone: A far larger clone lies a single base away; this is likely a read error. Other nucleotide sequences from this sample produce the same CDR3. The J gene was not called, though the V gene is TRDV2; the table's D call of TRDD3 was not tested on the DNA. The germline V gene encodes CDR1 GEAIGNYY and CDR2 EKD. This CDR3 spans 24 amino acids. CDR3 residues: CACAPRFLRRGDRFLPKYTDKLIF. The CDR3 coding sequence is TGTGCCTGTGCCCCCCGCTTCCTACGAAGGGGGGATAGGTTCTTGCCTAAGTACACCGATAAACTCATCTTC.